The rows below give T cell receptor beta chains drawn from one sample of a study of Tregs in tolerant kidney transplant recipients. Only in-frame clones appear in the TCRdb table, and some are missing; sequencing was by immunoSEQ multiplex PCR. Here the sample spans about 83,000 clones, 95% to 98% being singletons. Sequenced material: CD4+ T cells from blood, taken before the transplant. The receptor set was obtained from a human donor who received a combined kidney and bone marrow transplant. CDR3s leave out the opening cysteine and the closing phenylalanine or tryptophan.

v_gene | CDR3aa
TRBV7-9 | ASSRTSDSYEQY
TRBV29-1 | SVGWAGALNEQF
TRBV5-4 | ASSLGGDSNEQF
TRBV25-1 | ASSESSSYNEQF
TRBV10-3 | ATIPDWASYNEQF
TRBV6-1 | ASTNGGVGEKLF
TRBV30 | AWSVKLAGGNEQF
TRBV9 | ASSVATVTGSFPFNYGYT
TRBV10-1 | ASKTGTSSFRKAKNIQY
TRBV5-1 | ASSQQGLDNEKLF
TRBV6-5 | ASSPTGIYGYT
TRBV28 | ASSLRGPTYEQY
TRBV5-5 | ASSSGPGTGLYEQY
TRBV28 | ASSLDRLAEKLF
TRBV19 | ASSWAEGRTEAF
TRBV30 | AWSPGRGVRSNQPQH
TRBV28 | ASREGYQETQY
TRBV5-1 | ASSSGGLLGTDTQY
TRBV4-2 | ASSQDIARGRGYGYT
TRBV5-6 | ASSLLGPTYEQY
TRBV29-1 | SVLAGGQETQY
TRBV11-2 | ASSSYRGTEAF
TRBV19 | ASSEQGDTYNSPLH
TRBV9 | ASSLGGTGELF
TRBV7-6 | ASSLKTARNEKLF
TRBV2 | ASSTGEVWGYT
TRBV27 | ASSLGGDTDTQY
TRBV18 | ASSGQGYSGNTIY
TRBV29-1 | SVVRGGGNTIY
TRBV7-3 | ASSFTGNTEAF
TRBV7-9 | ASSLAISSGDARYGYT
TRBV28 | ASSFGGGTEAF
TRBV18 | ASSHGLVSRTDTQY
TRBV7-3 | ASSKMAPGDGYNEQF
TRBV10-3 | AIGLAGLPF
TRBV5-1 | ASSLGTVMNTEAF
TRBV6-5 | ASSLQGEGTEAF
TRBV5-5 | ASSLLGEQREKLF
TRBV5-1 | ASSPTGLRETQY
TRBV29-1 | SVRQERNQPQH
TRBV5-4 | ASSLQGPHTEAF
TRBV2 | AYGTSGGRYNEQF
TRBV19 | ASSTGSGAGDTQY
TRBV7-3 | ASSLVRGSYNEQF
TRBV28 | ASSFERGLRDEQF
TRBV9 | ASTGGLVYGYT
TRBV6-5 | ASSAREATNEKLF
TRBV7-2 | ASKRRGHPTDTQY
TRBV29-1 | SVRFGGQPQH
TRBV7-3 | ASSSGTSGYNEQF
TRBV19 | ASSIRHLNYGYT
TRBV4-1 | ASGRTGDYEQY
TRBV12-1 | ASSPSDSRAEAF
TRBV6-1 | ASSERGTGIYEQY
TRBV18 | ASSPGFEGAVGYGYT